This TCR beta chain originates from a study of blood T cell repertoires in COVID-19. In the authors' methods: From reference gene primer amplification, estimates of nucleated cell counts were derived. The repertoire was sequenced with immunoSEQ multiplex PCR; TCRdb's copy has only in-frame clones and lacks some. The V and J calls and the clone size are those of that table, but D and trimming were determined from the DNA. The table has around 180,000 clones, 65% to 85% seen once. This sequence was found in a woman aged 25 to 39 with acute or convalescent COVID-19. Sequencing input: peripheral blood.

This CDR3 is CASSPGTVYSNQPQHF. The CDR3, as DNA: TGTGCCAGCAGCCCCGGGACAGTTTATAGCAATCAGCCCCAGCATTTT. This chain connects TRBV3-1 (or the pseudogene TRBV3-2) to TRBJ1-5, with 7 nucleotides matching TRBD1. This CDR3 has 16 amino acids. The trim removed 4 bases at V and 0 bases at J, leaving 6 bases unmatched. Germline loops: CDR1 LGHDT, CDR2 YNNKEL (reference sequence).